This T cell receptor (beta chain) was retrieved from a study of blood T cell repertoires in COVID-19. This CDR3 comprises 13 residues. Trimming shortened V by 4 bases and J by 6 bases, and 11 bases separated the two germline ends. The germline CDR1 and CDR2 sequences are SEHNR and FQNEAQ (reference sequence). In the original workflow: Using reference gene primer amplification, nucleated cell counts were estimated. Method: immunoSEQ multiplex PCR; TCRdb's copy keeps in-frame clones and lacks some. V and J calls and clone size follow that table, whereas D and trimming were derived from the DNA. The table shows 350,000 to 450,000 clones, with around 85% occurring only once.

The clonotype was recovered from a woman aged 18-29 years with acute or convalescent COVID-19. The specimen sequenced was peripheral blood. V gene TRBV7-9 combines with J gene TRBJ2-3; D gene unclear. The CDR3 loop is CASSYSLTDTQYF. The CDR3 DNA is TGTGCCAGCAGCTACTCTTTAACGGATACGCAGTATTTT.